This T cell receptor beta chain was captured in a study of blood T cells in healthy people across ages. Whole-study findings and limits: Naive T cell percentage by flow cytometry tracked strongly with beta diversity.

Those donating, healthy Caucasian individuals from Russia, were aged about 6 to 100. Every donor provided around 9.5 milliliters of peripheral blood. With 7 bases clipped from V and 10 bases from J, the junction kept 15 bases outside the gene matches. The CDR3 is made up of 15 amino acids. From germline, CDR1 is MNHEY and CDR2 SMNVEV (reference sequence). A second about 7 to 11 cycle PCR used barcoded and J-beta primers. With 12 random nucleotides, a template-switch adaptor tagged each individual cDNA molecule. TCRdb independently ran MiXCR on the 5' RACE reads; one entry per CDR3 protein. The sample carries fewer than 1.5 million distinct CDR3 sequences, approximately 40% recorded once. This clonotype was counted between two and nine times. The antigen remains unidentified.

This TCR came from a woman aged 18-29 years in good health. This sequence joins TRBV27 and TRBJ2-1; 8 bases match TRBD1. Specimen: blood. Here the CDR3 DNA reads TGTGCCAGCAAGGCGACAGGGGTCCTTTCCAGCGAGCAGTTCTTC. This encodes CASKATGVLSSEQFF.